This T cell receptor beta chain was sequenced during a study of post-analysis software for immune sequencing data. A remark on this clonotype: The target antigen is unknown.

Unique molecular identifiers were carried by the TCR beta cDNA libraries. TCRdb reprocessed the PCR reads with MiXCR, giving one entry per CDR3 protein. Here the sample spans hundreds of thousands of distinct CDR3 sequences, about 27% being singletons. The V gene lost 1 base and the J gene lost 10 bases, with 11 bases spanning the gap. CDR1 and CDR2 from the germline V gene are SGHRS and YFSETQ. The CDR3 is 12 amino acids. Study-wide results and limits: TRBV5-6, TRBV5-1 and TRBV20-1 were among four or five TRBV segments more frequent in patients than controls.

This sequence joins TRBV5-1 and TRBJ1-1, with unresolved D. The sample consisted of blood. The source is a girl aged 5-17 years with multiple sclerosis. This CDR3 is CASSLNGFGAFF. The CDR3 DNA is TGCGCCAGCAGCTTGAACGGGTTCGGAGCTTTCTTT.